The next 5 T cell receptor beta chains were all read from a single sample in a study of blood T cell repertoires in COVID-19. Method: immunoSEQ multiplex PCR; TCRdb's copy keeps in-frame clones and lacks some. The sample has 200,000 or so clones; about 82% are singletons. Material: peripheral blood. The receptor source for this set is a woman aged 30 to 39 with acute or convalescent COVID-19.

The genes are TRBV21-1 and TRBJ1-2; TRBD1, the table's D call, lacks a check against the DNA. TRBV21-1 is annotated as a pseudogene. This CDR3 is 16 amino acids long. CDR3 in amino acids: CASSKGGGQGVFGYTF. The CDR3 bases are TGTGCCAGCAGCAAAGGAGGGGGACAGGGGGTTTTTGGCTACACCTTC.

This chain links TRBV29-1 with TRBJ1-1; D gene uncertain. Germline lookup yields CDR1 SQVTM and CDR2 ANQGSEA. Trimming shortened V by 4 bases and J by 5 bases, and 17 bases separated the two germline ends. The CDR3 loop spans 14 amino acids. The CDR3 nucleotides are TGCAGCGTTGGTGAGTCAGGCTTTGGAACTGAAGCTTTCTTT. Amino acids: CSVGESGFGTEAFF.

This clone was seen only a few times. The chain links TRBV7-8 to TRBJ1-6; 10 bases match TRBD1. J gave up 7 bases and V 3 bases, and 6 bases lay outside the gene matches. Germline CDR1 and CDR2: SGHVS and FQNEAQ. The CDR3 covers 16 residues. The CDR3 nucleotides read TGTGCCAGCAGCTTGACAGGGGGCGCCGGGAATTCACCCCTCCACTTT. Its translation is CASSLTGGAGNSPLHF.

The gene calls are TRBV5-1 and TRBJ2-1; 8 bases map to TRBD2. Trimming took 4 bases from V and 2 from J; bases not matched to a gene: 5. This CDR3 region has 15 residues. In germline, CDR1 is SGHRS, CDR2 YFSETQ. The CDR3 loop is CASSRAGVTYNEQFF. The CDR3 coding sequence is TGCGCCAGCAGCCGAGCGGGAGTAACCTACAATGAGCAGTTCTTC. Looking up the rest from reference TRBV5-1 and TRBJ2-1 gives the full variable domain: KAGVTQTPRYLIKTRGQQVTLSCSPISGHRSVSWYQQTPGQGLQFLFEYFSETQRNKGNFPGRFSGRQFSNSRSEMNVSTLELGDSALYLCASSRAGVTYNEQFFGPGTRLTVL.

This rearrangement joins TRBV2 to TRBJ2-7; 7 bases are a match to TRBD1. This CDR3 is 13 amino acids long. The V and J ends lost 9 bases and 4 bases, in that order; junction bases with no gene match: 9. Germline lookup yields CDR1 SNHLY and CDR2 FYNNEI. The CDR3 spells CARRGQGTYEQYF. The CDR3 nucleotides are TGTGCCAGAAGGGGGCAGGGAACTTACGAGCAGTACTTC.